These T cell receptor beta chains were read from a single sample in a study of memory CD4+ T cells and cytomegalovirus serostatus. Sequencing used immunoSEQ multiplex PCR; TCRdb keeps in-frame clones, though not all of them. The sample shows roughly 86,000 clones, 75% to 85% of them seen only once. The source material was memory CD4+ T cells from blood. These receptors were obtained from an adult in good health and CMV-seropositive. Each CDR3 is given with its conserved first and last residue. A D gene is named only where the DNA matches it firmly. Size is omitted from some rows. Given values are once, few, many or a class for expanded clones.

J gene: TRBJ2-5
V gene: TRBV7-6
D gene: NA
clone size: NA
CDR3 DNA: TGTGCCAGCAGCCGCCGGGTCCGGGAGACCCAGTACTTC
CDR3 protein: CASSRRVRETQYF

J gene: TRBJ1-2
V gene: TRBV5-5
D gene: NA
clone size: NA
CDR3 DNA: TGTGCCAGCAATCCTGACAGCCACTATGGCTACACCTTC
CDR3 protein: CASNPDSHYGYTF

J gene: TRBJ2-7
V gene: TRBV9
D gene: NA
clone size: NA
CDR3 DNA: TGTGCCAGCAGCGTAGATGCTCGGCCCTCCTACGAGCAGTACTTC
CDR3 protein: CASSVDARPSYEQYF

J gene: TRBJ1-4
V gene: TRBV5-1
D gene: TRBD1
clone size: NA
CDR3 DNA: TGCGCCAGCAGCCGGACAGGGGGGGATGAAAAACTGTTTTTT
CDR3 protein: CASSRTGGDEKLFF

J gene: TRBJ2-1
V gene: TRBV19
D gene: TRBD1
clone size: NA
CDR3 DNA: TGTGCCAGTAGTATTAACAGGGGGAATGAGCAGTTCTTC
CDR3 protein: CASSINRGNEQFF

J gene: TRBJ1-2
V gene: TRBV5-4
D gene: NA
clone size: NA
CDR3 DNA: TGTGCCAGCAGCCCCTTAGATGGGGACTATGGCTACACCTTC
CDR3 protein: CASSPLDGDYGYTF

J gene: TRBJ2-6
V gene: TRBV5-1
D gene: NA
clone size: NA
CDR3 DNA: TGCGCCAGCAGGCACTCCGTCACAGGCTCTGGGGCCAACGTCCTGACTTTC
CDR3 protein: CASRHSVTGSGANVLTF

J gene: TRBJ1-2
V gene: TRBV30
D gene: NA
clone size: NA
CDR3 DNA: TGTGCCTGGAGTGTACTCAGTCGGACGGGTGGCTACACCTTC
CDR3 protein: CAWSVLSRTGGYTF

J gene: TRBJ2-7
V gene: TRBV15
D gene: TRBD2
clone size: NA
CDR3 DNA: TGTGCCACCAGCAGGCGGACTAGCGGGAGATACGAGCAGTACTTC
CDR3 protein: CATSRRTSGRYEQYF

J gene: TRBJ2-5
V gene: TRBV18
D gene: TRBD2
clone size: NA
CDR3 DNA: TGTGCCAGCTCACTGGGGGGGCAAGAGACCCAGTACTTC
CDR3 protein: CASSLGGQETQYF

J gene: TRBJ2-5
V gene: TRBV7-2
D gene: NA
clone size: NA
CDR3 DNA: TGTGCCAGCAGCCTGCAAGAGACCCAGTACTTC
CDR3 protein: CASSLQETQYF

J gene: TRBJ2-7
V gene: TRBV7-6
D gene: NA
clone size: NA
CDR3 DNA: TGTGCCAGCAGCCAGGTGGGGGGATCCTACGAGCAGTACTTC
CDR3 protein: CASSQVGGSYEQYF

J gene: TRBJ1-1
V gene: TRBV29-1
D gene: NA
clone size: few
CDR3 DNA: TGCAGCGACTCCCAGGGTGGCACTGAAGCTTTCTTT
CDR3 protein: CSDSQGGTEAFF

J gene: TRBJ1-2
V gene: TRBV2
D gene: NA
clone size: NA
CDR3 DNA: TGTGCCAGCAGTTCCCGGAGCGGGGTAGCTAACTATGGCTACACCTTC
CDR3 protein: CASSSRSGVANYGYTF

J gene: TRBJ2-1
V gene: TRBV18
D gene: TRBD2
clone size: NA
CDR3 DNA: TGTGCCAGCTCACCTACTAGCGGGAGGTGGGGGAATGAGCAGTTCTTC
CDR3 protein: CASSPTSGRWGNEQFF

J gene: TRBJ1-5
V gene: TRBV28
D gene: NA
clone size: NA
CDR3 DNA: TGTGCCAGCAGTTTAACATGGGCACTTAGAATGTTGAGCAATCAGCCCCAGCATTTT
CDR3 protein: CASSLTWALRMLSNQPQHF

J gene: TRBJ1-3
V gene: TRBV30
D gene: NA
clone size: NA
CDR3 DNA: TGTGCCTGGAGTGCTGGGAGCCCCATATATTTT
CDR3 protein: CAWSAGSPIYF

J gene: TRBJ2-3
V gene: TRBV5-1
D gene: TRBD2
clone size: NA
CDR3 DNA: TGCGCCAGCACAAGCGGGGGTAGCACAGATACGCAGTATTTT
CDR3 protein: CASTSGGSTDTQYF

J gene: TRBJ1-1
V gene: TRBV6-6
D gene: NA
clone size: NA
CDR3 DNA: TGTGCCAGCAGCCCCAGGGTTCTGGACACTGAAGCTTTCTTT
CDR3 protein: CASSPRVLDTEAFF

J gene: TRBJ2-7
V gene: TRBV9
D gene: NA
clone size: NA
CDR3 DNA: TGTGCCAGCAGCGCCAGTATTGAGGGGACCTACGAGCAGTACTTC
CDR3 protein: CASSASIEGTYEQYF

J gene: TRBJ2-1
V gene: TRBV15
D gene: TRBD2
clone size: NA
CDR3 DNA: TGTGCCACCAGCAGAGATGGCGGTAGCGGGAGTTATTACAATGAGCAGTTCTTC
CDR3 protein: CATSRDGGSGSYYNEQFF

J gene: TRBJ1-2
V gene: TRBV18
D gene: TRBD1
clone size: NA
CDR3 DNA: TGTGCCAGCTCAACAGCGGATACAACAGGGGGCGGCTATGGCTACACCTTC
CDR3 protein: CASSTADTTGGGYGYTF

J gene: TRBJ2-7
V gene: TRBV9
D gene: TRBD2
clone size: NA
CDR3 DNA: TGTGCCAGCAGCGAGTCGACTAGCGGTACCTACGAGCAGTACTTC
CDR3 protein: CASSESTSGTYEQYF

J gene: TRBJ2-7
V gene: TRBV2
D gene: TRBD2
clone size: NA
CDR3 DNA: TGTGCCAGCAAGTTAGCGGGCGGATCCTACGAGCAGTACTTC
CDR3 protein: CASKLAGGSYEQYF

J gene: TRBJ2-2
V gene: TRBV5-4
D gene: NA
clone size: NA
CDR3 DNA: TGTGCCAGCAGCCGACTCAACACCGGGGAGCTGTTTTTT
CDR3 protein: CASSRLNTGELFF

J gene: TRBJ2-4
V gene: TRBV28
D gene: NA
clone size: NA
CDR3 DNA: TGTGCCAGCAGTCCTCAGACAGGTCCATGGAACATTCAGTACTTC
CDR3 protein: CASSPQTGPWNIQYF

J gene: TRBJ2-7
V gene: TRBV6-5
D gene: TRBD2
clone size: once
CDR3 DNA: TGTGCCAGCAGTCCTACTAGCGGGAGTACCTACGAGCAGTACTTC
CDR3 protein: CASSPTSGSTYEQYF

J gene: TRBJ2-3
V gene: TRBV28
D gene: TRBD1
clone size: NA
CDR3 DNA: TGTGCCAGCAGTCGACAGGGATATACGCAGTATTTT
CDR3 protein: CASSRQGYTQYF

J gene: TRBJ2-2
V gene: TRBV7-2
D gene: NA
clone size: NA
CDR3 DNA: TGTGCCAGCAGCCCCCTAGTATGGGGGAGGGAGCTGTTTTTT
CDR3 protein: CASSPLVWGRELFF

J gene: TRBJ2-2
V gene: TRBV28
D gene: NA
clone size: NA
CDR3 DNA: TGTGCCAGCAGTTTCAACGACGGAAACACCGGGGAGCTGTTTTTT
CDR3 protein: CASSFNDGNTGELFF

J gene: TRBJ2-7
V gene: TRBV11-3
D gene: TRBD2
clone size: few
CDR3 DNA: TGTGCCAGCAGCCAATCGGGGGGGAACTACGAGCAGTACTTC
CDR3 protein: CASSQSGGNYEQYF

J gene: TRBJ2-3
V gene: TRBV14
D gene: NA
clone size: NA
CDR3 DNA: TGTGCCAGCAGCCAAGAGGGGGCGCGTGTTCGTGGCACAGATACGCAGTATTTT
CDR3 protein: CASSQEGARVRGTDTQYF

J gene: TRBJ2-6
V gene: TRBV6-5
D gene: NA
clone size: once
CDR3 DNA: TGTGCCAGCCGGGGGGCTCTTGGTGGGGCCAACGTCCTGACTTTC
CDR3 protein: CASRGALGGANVLTF

J gene: TRBJ2-5
V gene: TRBV4-2
D gene: TRBD2
clone size: few
CDR3 DNA: TGTGCCAGCAGCCAAGAGGAACGGGGGGGGGAGACCCAGTACTTC
CDR3 protein: CASSQEERGGETQYF

J gene: TRBJ2-5
V gene: TRBV5-1
D gene: NA
clone size: NA
CDR3 DNA: TGCGCCAGCAGCTTGGGGACAGAACAAGAGACCCAGTACTTC
CDR3 protein: CASSLGTEQETQYF

J gene: TRBJ1-5
V gene: TRBV19
D gene: NA
clone size: few
CDR3 DNA: TGTGCCAGTAGTACACAAGGGAATCAGCCCCAGCATTTT
CDR3 protein: CASSTQGNQPQHF

J gene: TRBJ2-1
V gene: TRBV2
D gene: NA
clone size: NA
CDR3 DNA: TGTGCCAGCAGGCCCCACACCCGCTCCTACAATGAGCAGTTCTTC
CDR3 protein: CASRPHTRSYNEQFF

J gene: TRBJ2-3
V gene: TRBV14
D gene: NA
clone size: NA
CDR3 DNA: TGTGCCAGCAGCCACAAAAGGGGGTCTAGCACAGATACGCAGTATTTT
CDR3 protein: CASSHKRGSSTDTQYF

J gene: TRBJ2-2
V gene: TRBV28
D gene: TRBD2
clone size: NA
CDR3 DNA: TGTGCCAGCATAACTAGCGGGAACACCGGGGAGCTGTTTTTT
CDR3 protein: CASITSGNTGELFF

J gene: TRBJ2-1
V gene: TRBV5-1
D gene: TRBD2
clone size: NA
CDR3 DNA: TGCGCCAGCAGCTTGGGTACTCTAGCGGGTATCTACAATGAGCAGTTCTTC
CDR3 protein: CASSLGTLAGIYNEQFF

J gene: TRBJ2-7
V gene: TRBV5-1
D gene: TRBD1
clone size: NA
CDR3 DNA: TGCGCCAGCAGTCGGGACAGGGGATACGAGCAGTACTTC
CDR3 protein: CASSRDRGYEQYF

J gene: TRBJ1-4
V gene: TRBV10-2
D gene: NA
clone size: few
CDR3 DNA: TGCGCCAGCAGTCCCGGGATTCGGGAAAAACTGTTTTTT
CDR3 protein: CASSPGIREKLFF

J gene: TRBJ1-2
V gene: TRBV28
D gene: TRBD1
clone size: NA
CDR3 DNA: TGTGCCAGCAGTCCAGGGGGCCTCTATGGCTACACCTTC
CDR3 protein: CASSPGGLYGYTF

J gene: TRBJ1-2
V gene: TRBV15
D gene: NA
clone size: NA
CDR3 DNA: TGTGCCACCAGCAGAGGGGTGTTCCGCGGCTACACCTTC
CDR3 protein: CATSRGVFRGYTF

J gene: TRBJ1-3
V gene: TRBV11-2
D gene: NA
clone size: NA
CDR3 DNA: TGTGCCAGCAGCTCCCGCGGGGGATTAAACTCCATATATTTT
CDR3 protein: CASSSRGGLNSIYF

J gene: TRBJ2-2
V gene: TRBV7-2
D gene: NA
clone size: NA
CDR3 DNA: TGTGCCAGCAGCTTCCAGGGAAGGACCGGGGAGCTGTTTTTT
CDR3 protein: CASSFQGRTGELFF

J gene: TRBJ1-2
V gene: TRBV15
D gene: NA
clone size: NA
CDR3 DNA: TGTGCCACCAGCAGACGCGACAGAATATATGGCTACACCTTC
CDR3 protein: CATSRRDRIYGYTF

J gene: TRBJ1-2
V gene: TRBV6-1
D gene: TRBD1
clone size: NA
CDR3 DNA: TGTGCCAGCAGGGAGACAGGGGGCGCGGTGGGCTACACCTTC
CDR3 protein: CASRETGGAVGYTF

J gene: TRBJ2-1
V gene: TRBV29-1
D gene: NA
clone size: NA
CDR3 DNA: TGCAGCGCAGATGGGGAGGGGGGCTCCTACAATGAGCAGTTCTTC
CDR3 protein: CSADGEGGSYNEQFF

J gene: TRBJ2-4
V gene: TRBV5-1
D gene: TRBD1
clone size: NA
CDR3 DNA: TGCGCCAGCAGCCCACAGGGGCCCAAAAACATTCAGTACTTC
CDR3 protein: CASSPQGPKNIQYF

J gene: TRBJ1-1
V gene: TRBV5-1
D gene: NA
clone size: NA
CDR3 DNA: TGCGCCAGCAGCCGAATGTACGAGAACACTGAAGCTTTCTTT
CDR3 protein: CASSRMYENTEAFF

J gene: TRBJ1-4
V gene: TRBV7-9
D gene: NA
clone size: once
CDR3 DNA: TGTGCCAGCACCCGTGGTGAAAAACTGTTTTTT
CDR3 protein: CASTRGEKLFF

J gene: TRBJ1-5
V gene: TRBV7-2
D gene: TRBD1
clone size: NA
CDR3 DNA: TGTGCCAGCAGCGCCATCACAGGGGGAGGGGGGCCCCAGCATTTT
CDR3 protein: CASSAITGGGGPQHF

J gene: TRBJ2-3
V gene: TRBV2
D gene: TRBD2
clone size: NA
CDR3 DNA: TGTGCCAGCAGTCGTGGACTAGCGGGCTTGCGAGATACGCAGTATTTT
CDR3 protein: CASSRGLAGLRDTQYF

J gene: TRBJ2-1
V gene: TRBV10-3
D gene: TRBD1
clone size: NA
CDR3 DNA: TGTGCCATCAGTGTTGTCGAGACAGGGTCCTACAATGAGCAGTTCTTC
CDR3 protein: CAISVVETGSYNEQFF

J gene: TRBJ1-2
V gene: TRBV28
D gene: TRBD1
clone size: once
CDR3 DNA: TGTGCCAGCAGCGCCCCGGGACAGGGGTGGGGTGGCTACACCTTC
CDR3 protein: CASSAPGQGWGGYTF

J gene: TRBJ2-1
V gene: TRBV28
D gene: NA
clone size: NA
CDR3 DNA: TGTGCCAGCACCCTAGGGGGGAGAGGCAATGAGCAGTTCTTC
CDR3 protein: CASTLGGRGNEQFF

J gene: TRBJ1-2
V gene: TRBV19
D gene: NA
clone size: once
CDR3 DNA: TGTGCCAGTAGTATATCACACCTAAATAACTATGGCTACACCTTC
CDR3 protein: CASSISHLNNYGYTF

J gene: TRBJ2-3
V gene: TRBV11-2
D gene: TRBD2
clone size: NA
CDR3 DNA: TGTGCCAGCAGGGTAGCGGGTATCACAGATACGCAGTATTTT
CDR3 protein: CASRVAGITDTQYF

J gene: TRBJ1-5
V gene: TRBV7-9
D gene: NA
clone size: NA
CDR3 DNA: TGTGCCAGCAGCCGCGGCGGGGTCAATCAGCCCCAGCATTTT
CDR3 protein: CASSRGGVNQPQHF